This record looks at one T cell receptor beta chain sequence and its context. This clonotype appeared many times. The antigen it binds to is not known. The input lacks base qualities; no much larger clone sits a single base away. The sample belongs to a study of molecular identifiers for immune sequencing clone quantification (dated by TCRdb to between 2017 and 2018). For the study in its entirety: For a replicate experiment, the RNA from either around 20,000 or 99,000 naive CD8 T cells was divided into five aliquots, and four of those aliquots went on to sequencing. This methods study used CD8 T cells to benchmark TCR RNA copy counting and molecular-identifier clustering-based TCR repertoire sequencing (MIDCIRS). General findings and caveats noted by the study authors: Without barcode sub-clustering, chimeric consensus sequences inflated TCR diversity; chimeras reached as high as 47%. Highly expanded clone sizes could be underestimated because identical TCR molecules may share a barcode. Spiked-in Jurkat TCR RNA (approximately 10 copies' worth), which is not part of the donor repertoire, was contained in the naive libraries. Modeling indicated about 3 TCR RNA copies recovered per cell, compared with approximately 10 by digital PCR, which implies a capture efficiency of approximately 30%. Even against a background of roughly 1 million naive CD8 T cells, spiked-in Jurkat TCR RNA amounting to a single cell's worth was reported to be detectable. In CMV-specific effector cells, clones with more than 20 RNA copies accounted for over 98% of molecules, whereas in naive cells such clones accounted for under 1%.

The CDR3 measures 16 amino acids from cysteine to phenylalanine. Only the CDR3 portion is preserved as DNA: 48 bases, with reading frame beginning at the first base. V is cut by 3 bases and J by 4 bases, and the space between the germline ends is 13 bases. Taken from the germline V gene, the CDR1 and CDR2 loops are SNHLY and FYNNEI. Libraries of naive CD8 T cells were generated from roughly 21,000 to 960,000 sorted cells, with 10%, 30% or 50% of the purified RNA used. On a BD FACSAria II, naive CD8 T cells were FACS-sorted as CD8+CD4-CCR7+CD45RA+ and collected into RLT Plus buffer. To test detection sensitivity, Jurkat RNA equal to approximately ten TCR copies was added to samples of about 20,000-1,000,000 naive CD8 T cells. Enrichment of CD8 T cells was done with RosetteSep CD8+ T Cell Enrichment Cocktail plus Ficoll-Paque, and ACK red cell lysis came afterward. Libraries were prepared through PCR. TCRdb names Illumina HiSeq 4000 as the instrument used. Bulk TCR libraries were generated as previously described, with the TCR primers listed in Table S5 used. Total RNA was purified with the Qiagen AllPrep DNA/RNA kit. Reads from multiple sequencing runs of the same library were pooled before analysis. Per the source publication's procedure: Reads were retained only if the reads had an exact TCR constant sequence, and the retained reads were trimmed to 150 nt and grouped according to their 12-nt molecular barcodes. Reads in each barcode group were sub-clustered using a 15% Levenshtein threshold, and a quality-weighted consensus sequence was built for each RNA molecule. Non-functional sequences were excluded, and lower-count sequences lying one edit away from another sequence were also excluded. On the basis of fitting two negative binomial distributions, barcode sub-clusters with fewer than 20% of the maximum read count were discarded. TCRdb reanalyzed the raw reads on its own, using fastp at Q25 for trimming and MiXCR for clone calling, and kept in-frame beta chains. Each entry is one CDR3 protein sequence, shown with its most common DNA and genes. It is TCRdb's table, rather than the study itself, that gives the V and J calls and clone size. This sample gives around 470,000 distinct CDR3 sequences in total; 20% to 25% of them show up just once. 0.7% to 1% of the sample rests with the top ten.

The chain is assembled from TRBV2 and TRBJ2-6, with no reliable assignment of the D segment. The sample taken for sequencing was naive CD8+ T cells from blood, with Jurkat cell RNA spiked in. The cell subset or site label of this sample denotes: FACS-sorted CD8+CD4-CCR7+CD45RA+ naive T cells. This TCR was sampled from a human donor in good health. Some libraries in this study had Jurkat cell RNA spiked in. The bases are TGTGCCAGCAGTGAGGTGTCCGCAGCAGGGGCCAACGTCCTGACTTTC. The encoded protein is CASSEVSAAGANVLTF.